Shown below are 13 T cell receptor beta chains from a single sample sequenced in a study of control samples from healthy donors and cancer patients. The method was immunoSEQ multiplex PCR; TCRdb's version includes in-frame clones alone and lacks a portion of them. The sample consists of 150,000 to 200,000 clones, around 91% of them appearing once. The sequenced sample was blood. These receptor sequences come from a woman under 40 in good health.

The chain joins TRBV9 to TRBJ2-1; 12 bases line up with TRBD2. This CDR3 has 16 amino acids. Germline loops: CDR1 SGDLS, CDR2 YYNGEE. After removal of 0 bases from V and 7 bases from J, the junction contained 5 bases not matched to a gene. CDR3 bases: TGTGCCAGCAGCGTAGTTGAACTAGCGGGAGGTAATGAGCAGTTCTTC. Its protein is CASSVVELAGGNEQFF.

The genes are TRBV19 and TRBJ1-1; maybe TRBD1 (5 bases). The V end was cut by 8 bases, the J end by 3 bases, with 13 bases between. Germline CDR1 and CDR2: LNHDA and SQIVND (reference sequence). The CDR3 loop spans 13 amino acids. The CDR3 DNA reads TGTGCCAGTGGGGACGGGACTTACACTGAAGCTTTCTTT. Translation gives CASGDGTYTEAFF.

The chain combines TRBV5-4 with TRBJ2-5; TRBD2 aligns across 10 bases. This CDR3 region has 14 residues. The germline V gene has CDR1 SGHNT and CDR2 YYREEE (reference sequence). V lost 7 bases to trimming and J lost 5 bases; unmatched junction nucleotides: 8. Here the CDR3 reads CASRAGGPDETQYF. The DNA for the CDR3 is TGTGCCAGCCGAGCGGGAGGGCCGGATGAGACCCAGTACTTC.

The CDR3 bases are TGTGCCAGCAGTCGACAGGGGGCAGAGACCCAGTACTTC. Amino acid sequence: CASSRQGAETQYF. The genes are TRBV25-1 and TRBJ2-5; 10 bases line up with TRBD1. The CDR3 extends over 13 amino acids. Per the germline V gene, CDR1 is MGHDK and CDR2 is SYGVNS. V gave up 5 bases and J gave up 4 bases; unmatched junction bases: 1.

This sequence joins TRBV10-3 and TRBJ1-1; D call uncertain. The CDR3 sequence is 14 residues long. Germline values: CDR1 ENHRY, CDR2 SYGVKD. Trimming shortened V by 5 bases and J by 2 bases, and 12 bases separated the two germline ends. In nucleotides, the CDR3 is TGTGCCATCAGTCCCGTGGATCCCAACACTGAAGCTTTCTTT. It codes for CAISPVDPNTEAFF.

The chain employs TRBV28 and TRBJ1-2; 11 positions match TRBD1. Germline CDR1 MDHEN, CDR2 SYDVKM. J gave up 4 bases and V 0 bases, and 4 bases lay outside the gene matches. This CDR3 region has 16 residues. The CDR3 protein is CASSLWVDRGPYGYTF. As DNA, the CDR3 is TGTGCCAGCAGTTTATGGGTGGACAGGGGGCCCTATGGCTACACCTTC.

V gene TRBV27 combines with J gene TRBJ1-1; D gene uncertain. The CDR3 consists of 14 residues. Germline values: CDR1 MNHEY, CDR2 SMNVEV (reference sequence). V was clipped by 2 bases and J by 1 base, with 8 bases between them. The CDR3 loop reads CASSLGVENTEAFF. The DNA for the CDR3 is TGTGCCAGCAGTTTAGGGGTGGAGAACACTGAAGCTTTCTTT.

The V gene is TRBV25-1, the J gene TRBJ2-1, with a tentative D call TRBD1 (6 bases). Looked up from germline, CDR1 is MGHDK and CDR2 is SYGVNS. V lost 5 bases and J lost 6, with 11 bases in between. This CDR3 spans 13 amino acids. Written as DNA, the CDR3 is TGTGCCAGCAGTATGACAGGACTCAATGAGCAGTTCTTC. Protein sequence: CASSMTGLNEQFF.

V is TRBV25-1 and J is TRBJ1-2; 8 bases match TRBD1. Trimming cost V 3 bases and J 3 bases; bases outside gene matches: 3. CDR3 length equals 14 residues. The germline V gene encodes CDR1 MGHDK and CDR2 SYGVNS. The CDR3 sequence is CASSEVDRDYGYTF. The CDR3 DNA sequence: TGTGCCAGCAGTGAGGTGGACAGGGACTATGGCTACACCTTC.

This rearrangement joins TRBV19 to TRBJ1-1; TRBD1 is a possible D gene (6 bases). CDR1 and CDR2 from the germline V gene are LNHDA and SQIVND (reference sequence). Deletions cut 3 bases from V and 1 base from J, with 9 bases between. This CDR3 is built from 14 residues. DNA for the CDR3: TGTGCCAGTAGTATCGACAGGAGGAACACTGAAGCTTTCTTT. It codes for CASSIDRRNTEAFF.

The chain has TRBV2 and TRBJ1-5; D is unresolved. Trimming stripped 6 bases from V and 0 bases from J, with 9 bases between. CDR3 size: 14 residues. CDR1 is SNHLY and CDR2 is FYNNEI in the germline V gene. The CDR3 is CASRTTTSNQPQHF. The CDR3 DNA is TGTGCCAGCAGGACCACCACTAGCAATCAGCCCCAGCATTTT.

A word on this clone: In the same sample, other DNA sequences code for this CDR3. V is TRBV25-1 and J is TRBJ1-3, with no clear D. The CDR3 runs to 14 residues. The V end lost 1 base, the J end lost 2 bases, and 6 bases lay between the germline ends. Germline V gene lookup returns CDR1 MGHDK and CDR2 SYGVNS. CDR3 sequence reads: CASSESGTGNTIYF. CDR3 nucleotide sequence: TGTGCCAGCAGTGAATCCGGGACTGGAAACACCATATATTTT.

This clone was counted a few times. V gene TRBV4-2 combines with J gene TRBJ1-4; unclear D gene. V lost 0 bases and J lost 7, with 9 bases in between. The CDR3 runs 14 residues. CDR1 and CDR2 (germline): LGHNA, YNFKEQ. CDR3 nucleotide sequence: TGTGCCAGCAGCCAAGATTACTCGATTGAAAAACTGTTTTTT. Residues: CASSQDYSIEKLFF.